The clone carrying this TCR beta chain was found many times. The CDR3 extends over 13 amino acids. V lost 5 bases, J lost 8 bases, and 13 bases lay in between. Germline V gene lookup returns CDR1 SGHAT and CDR2 FQNNGV. This entry comes from a study of response to subunit inactivated influenza vaccine. TCRdb reanalysed the RT-PCR reads using MiXCR and keeps one entry per CDR3 protein. There are a few hundred thousand distinct CDR3 sequences in the sample; less than 7.5% occur only once, and roughly 14% lies in the top ten. This clonotype originated in a man in his fifties or sixties who received an inactivated influenza vaccine. V and J are TRBV11-2 and TRBJ2-1; D is perhaps TRBD1 (6 bases). The sample in question was PBMCs from blood, obtained around 25 months after vaccination. CDR3 region: CASSTLQGDEQFF. In DNA, the CDR3 is TGTGCCAGCAGCACCCTACAGGGCGATGAGCAGTTCTTC.